The 27 T cell receptor beta chains in this list originate from one sample, sequenced in a study of OX40 agonist ivuxolimab in advanced cancers. Method: immunoSEQ multiplex PCR; TCRdb's copy keeps in-frame clones and lacks some. The sample lists more than 80,000 clones; more than 85% were seen once. The specimen comprised CD4+ or CD8+ T cells sorted from blood, sampled in a trial of the OX40 agonist ivuxolimab. These receptors all come from an adult with an advanced solid tumor such as melanoma, head and neck, liver or kidney cancer.

This sequence joins TRBV2 and TRBJ1-3; D may be TRBD1 (5 bases). Deletions cut 4 bases from V and 3 bases from J, with 7 bases between. Per germline, CDR1 SNHLY and CDR2 FYNNEI. CDR3 length equals 13 residues. CDR3 bases: TGTGCCAGCAGTGGGACACGTGGAAACACCATATATTTT. It yields the protein CASSGTRGNTIYF.

The sample holds one count of this clone. The chain links TRBV15 to TRBJ2-5, with 8 bases fitting TRBD2. The CDR3 loop spans 17 amino acids. Germline CDR1 and CDR2: LNHNV and YYDKDF (reference sequence). Trimming at V came to 1 base and at J to 5 bases, leaving 12 bases not matched to a gene. CDR3 bases: TGTGCCACCAGCAGAGTCGGACTAGCAGCCACAGGGGAGACCCAGTACTTC. Translated: CATSRVGLAATGETQYF.

Of note for this clone: Germline is not matched at one junction end, which may reflect a read error. The chain recombines TRBV7-7 with TRBJ2-1, with 10 bases matching TRBD2. Germline V gene data show CDR1 as SSHAT and CDR2 as FNYEAQ (reference sequence). This CDR3 spans 16 amino acids. CDR3 loop: CASSLSRASGGNEQFF. DNA for the CDR3: TGTGCTAGCAGCTTAAGTAGGGCTAGCGGGGGAAATGAGCAGTTCTTC.

The chain employs TRBV18 and TRBJ2-2; no definite D call. In germline, CDR1 is KGHSH, CDR2 LQKENI. V was shortened by 2 bases and J by 5 bases, with 6 bases between the two germline ends. There are 13 residues in the CDR3. The CDR3 is CASSPKVTGELFF. The CDR3 nucleotides are TGTGCCAGCTCACCAAAGGTAACCGGGGAGCTGTTTTTT.

The chain recombines TRBV28 with TRBJ2-7, with TRBD2 as a possible D gene (6 bases). V was clipped by 1 base and J by 5 bases, with 15 bases between them. The V gene's germline CDR1 is MDHEN and CDR2 SYDVKM. The CDR3 contains 15 residues. CDR3 in amino acids: CASSLLSRGTDEQYF. CDR3 nucleotide sequence: TGTGCCAGCAGTTTATTGAGTCGGGGGACGGACGAGCAGTACTTC.

V is TRBV12-5 and J is TRBJ2-5; D not resolved. The CDR3 sequence is 12 residues long. Per the germline V gene, CDR1 is LGHNT and CDR2 is FRNRAP. V gave up 4 bases and J gave up 1 base, with 4 bases separating them. CDR3 DNA sequence: TGTGCTAGTGGTTACTCCCAAGAGACCCAGTACTTC. Translating it yields CASGYSQETQYF.

The rearrangement uses TRBV5-1 and TRBJ2-3; possibly TRBD2 for D (5 bases). Trimming took 3 bases from V and 0 from J, leaving 11 bases between them. The CDR3 sequence is 15 residues long. Germline CDR1 reads SGHRS; CDR2 reads YFSETQ. CDR3: CASSSSGASTDTQYF. The DNA for the CDR3 is TGCGCCAGCAGCTCGAGCGGAGCTAGCACAGATACGCAGTATTTT.

The CDR3 sequence: CSVEDARWQFF. The CDR3 DNA sequence: TGCAGCGTTGAGGACGCCCGATGGCAGTTCTTC. The genes are TRBV29-1 and TRBJ2-1, with D unresolved. The CDR3 sequence is 11 residues long. V lost 3 bases to trimming and J lost 12 bases, with 12 bases between them. Germline V CDR1 and CDR2: SQVTM, ANQGSEA.

The chain links TRBV30 to TRBJ1-5; no reliable D call. This CDR3 has 16 amino acids. Trimming left V 1 base short and J 3 bases short, with 16 bases between. The V gene's germline CDR1 is GTSNPN and CDR2 SVGIG (reference sequence). CDR3 loop: CAWSASYIAPNQPQHF. The CDR3 DNA sequence: TGTGCCTGGAGTGCATCCTACATCGCCCCCAATCAGCCCCAGCATTTT.

CDR3 region: CASSPPSDTQYF. The CDR3 nucleotides are TGTGCCAGCAGCCCCCCCTCCGATACGCAGTATTTT. The rearrangement joins TRBV11-2 to TRBJ2-3; D remains unclear. The CDR3 spans 12 residues. The V end was cut by 5 bases, the J end by 6 bases, with 9 bases between. The V gene's germline CDR1 is SGHAT and CDR2 FQNNGV.

As regards this clone: Other DNA sequences in the same sample also yield this CDR3. The rearrangement joins TRBV7-3 to TRBJ2-3; D remains ambiguous. V was shortened by 2 bases and J by 2 bases, with 5 bases between the two germline ends. Germline V gene lookup returns CDR1 SGHTA and CDR2 FQGTGA. CDR3 size: 13 residues. Here the CDR3 reads CASSLSSTDTQYF. DNA of the CDR3: TGTGCCAGCAGCTTATCCTCCACAGATACGCAGTATTTT.

The rearrangement links TRBV6-1 to TRBJ1-5; 7 nucleotides agree with TRBD1. Germline V lookup: CDR1 MNHNS, CDR2 SASEGT. J was trimmed by 3 bases and V by 5 bases; bases with no gene match: 7. This CDR3 contains 15 residues. The CDR3 sequence is CASSSQGVYNQPQHF. The CDR3 DNA sequence: TGTGCCAGCAGTTCCCAGGGGGTTTACAATCAGCCCCAGCATTTT.

The chain links TRBV6-6 to TRBJ2-7; the D gene is possibly TRBD1 (5 bases). V was trimmed by 4 bases and J by 0 bases, leaving 13 bases between them. Germline-derived CDR1 and CDR2 are MNHNY and SVGAGI (reference sequence). This CDR3 spans 15 amino acids. The CDR3 region is CASSFTGQLSYEQYV. In DNA form, the CDR3 reads TGTGCCAGCAGTTTTACAGGACAACTCTCCTACGAGCAGTACGTC.

The chain recombines TRBV30 with TRBJ2-1; 10 nucleotides line up with TRBD2. Germline lookup yields CDR1 GTSNPN and CDR2 SVGIG (reference sequence). The CDR3 has 12 amino acids. In DNA form, the CDR3 reads TGTGTCTCGGGGACTAGCGTCAATGAGCAGTTCTTC. This codes for CVSGTSVNEQFF.

The chain combines TRBV19 with TRBJ1-2; 10 nucleotides align to TRBD1. The germline CDR1 and CDR2 sequences are LNHDA and SQIVND (reference sequence). This CDR3 comprises 15 residues. V lost 11 bases, J lost 5 bases, and 14 bases stayed unmatched. CDR3 in amino acids: CASHGEGTGVYGYTF. CDR3 bases: TGTGCCTCTCACGGTGAAGGGACAGGGGTGTATGGCTACACCTTC.

V and J are TRBV7-3 and TRBJ2-7; no definite D call. Germline CDR1 reads SGHTA; CDR2 reads FQGTGA. This CDR3 comprises 11 residues. Trimming cost V 7 bases and J 0 bases, with 4 bases left between them. DNA of the CDR3: TGTGCCAGCACCTACTCCTACGAGCAGTACGTC. It translates to CASTYSYEQYV.

The genes are TRBV30 and TRBJ1-1; D ambiguous. Germline loops: CDR1 GTSNPN, CDR2 SVGIG (reference sequence). Between the trimmed V and J ends, which lost 4 bases and 7 bases, there was a span of 10 bases. The CDR3 runs to 11 residues. The CDR3, as DNA: TGTGCCTGGACGGAGGGTAGTGAAGCTTTCTTT. It encodes CAWTEGSEAFF. The whole variable domain, filled in from reference TRBV30 and TRBJ1-1, reads SQTIHQWPATLVQPVGSPLSLECTVEGTSNPNLYWYRQAAGRGLQLLFYSVGIGQISSEVPQNLSASRPQDRQFILSSKKLLLSDSGFYLCAWTEGSEAFFGQGTRLTVV.

This clone was seen a handful of times. This chain joins TRBV14 and TRBJ1-1; D may be TRBD1 (5 bases). V lost 5 bases and J 4 bases, leaving 11 bases between the germline ends. The V gene's germline CDR1 is SGHDN and CDR2 FVKESK. This CDR3 is built from 13 residues. CDR3 amino acids: CASSFQGGTEAFF. In nucleotides, the CDR3 is TGTGCCAGCAGCTTTCAGGGCGGCACTGAAGCTTTCTTT.

The genes are TRBV15 and TRBJ2-1; possibly TRBD1 or TRBD2 for D (7 bases each). V was shortened by 0 bases and J by 5 bases, with 14 bases between the two germline ends. Germline CDR1 LNHNV, CDR2 YYDKDF (reference sequence). There are 16 residues in the CDR3. The CDR3 protein is CATSRDMAGGDNEQFF. The CDR3 nucleotides read TGTGCCACCAGCAGAGATATGGCAGGGGGGGACAATGAGCAGTTCTTC.

The J gene is TRBJ2-5, the V gene TRBV28; D not certain. Trimming took off 6 bases at V and 3 bases at J, with 5 bases between the two ends. This CDR3 has 11 residues. Per the germline V gene, CDR1 is MDHEN and CDR2 is SYDVKM. The CDR3 reads CASRRKETQYF. The CDR3 region has the DNA TGTGCCAGCAGAAGGAAAGAGACCCAGTACTTC.

J is TRBJ2-5 and V is TRBV7-9; 9 positions match TRBD1. V shed 8 bases, J shed 3 bases, and the junction held 7 bases outside the gene matches. The CDR3 spans 14 residues. Germline values: CDR1 SEHNR, CDR2 FQNEAQ (reference sequence). CDR3 residues: CASSRTGEEETQYF. In DNA, the CDR3 is TGTGCCAGCTCTAGGACAGGGGAGGAAGAGACCCAGTACTTC.

This clone appeared a single time. This CDR3 is also generated by other DNA sequences in the sample. V gene TRBV28 combines with J gene TRBJ1-5; 7 bases are a match to TRBD1. V lost 9 bases to trimming and J lost 4 bases; unmatched junction nucleotides: 3. The CDR3 runs 12 residues. The germline gives CDR1 MDHEN, CDR2 SYDVKM. CDR3 protein: CASSGGNQPQHF. CDR3 nucleotide sequence: TGTGCCAGTTCAGGGGGGAATCAGCCCCAGCATTTT.

The chain recombines TRBV6-6 with TRBJ2-1; unclear D gene. V lost 4 bases to trimming and J lost 9 bases, with 10 bases between them. The CDR3 totals 12 residues. Per the germline V gene, CDR1 is MNHNY and CDR2 is SVGAGI (reference sequence). CDR3 DNA sequence: TGTGCCAGCAGTTTTAGCACCAGTGAGCAGTTCTTC. This codes for CASSFSTSEQFF.

This rearrangement joins TRBV7-3 to TRBJ1-2, with 8 nucleotides matching TRBD1. CDR1 is SGHTA, CDR2 FQGTGA, per germline. CDR3 length: 15 amino acids. After removal of 5 bases from V and 0 bases from J, the junction contained 5 bases not matched to a gene. For the CDR3, the DNA is TGTGCCAGCAGCCCCGGACAGGGAGCTAACTATGGCTACACCTTC. Translated: CASSPGQGANYGYTF.

This CDR3 is CATSPSSGRSRLGETQYF. The CDR3 DNA is TGTGCCACCAGCCCCAGTAGCGGGAGGTCTCGATTAGGGGAGACCCAGTACTTC. The chain carries TRBV15 and TRBJ2-5, with 10 bases identical to TRBD2. Trimming removed 5 bases from V and 5 bases from J; junction bases left unmatched: 17. CDR1 is LNHNV, CDR2 YYDKDF, per germline (reference sequence). CDR3 length: 18 amino acids.

J is TRBJ2-2 and V is TRBV4-3; 16 bases line up with TRBD2. There are 19 residues in the CDR3. J was trimmed by 5 bases and V by 2 bases; bases with no gene match: 8. Germline V gene lookup returns CDR1 LGHNA and CDR2 YSLEER. This CDR3 is CASSQSLGLAGGWTGELFF. The CDR3 DNA follows: TGCGCCAGCAGCCAATCACTGGGACTAGCGGGAGGGTGGACCGGGGAGCTGTTTTTT.

This clone has more than one count but fewer than ten. V and J are TRBV2 and TRBJ1-1, with unresolved D. The germline CDR1 and CDR2 sequences are SNHLY and FYNNEI. Trimming left V 7 bases short and J 6 bases short, with 12 bases between. The CDR3 is 12 residues long. CDR3 residues: CASTGSGPEAFF. The DNA for the CDR3 is TGTGCCAGCACGGGGAGCGGTCCTGAAGCTTTCTTT.